These 29 T cell receptor beta chains came from one sample sequenced in a study of T cell responses to AZD1222 COVID-19 vaccine. TCRdb's copy holds only in-frame clones and misses some; the assay was immunoSEQ multiplex PCR. The sample yields some 120,000 clones, 92% seen once. Here the sequenced sample was peripheral blood, taken on day 0 of AZD1222 vaccination. These TCRs come from an adult in good health.

J is TRBJ2-1 and V is TRBV4-2, with 9 bases aligning to TRBD2. Germline CDR1 and CDR2: LGHNA and YNFKEQ. V lost 6 bases and J lost 0; bases outside the gene matches: 9. The CDR3 consists of 17 residues. CDR3 sequence (DNA): TGTGCCAGCAGAGAGATAACTAGCGGGCACTCCTACAATGAGCAGTTCTTC. Translation: CASREITSGHSYNEQFF.

The V and J genes are TRBV3-1 (or the pseudogene TRBV3-2) and TRBJ2-2, with D perhaps matching TRBD2 (5 bases). V was pared by 3 bases and J by 4 bases, with 9 bases between. The CDR3 loop spans 14 amino acids. Per the germline V gene, CDR1 is LGHDT and CDR2 is YNNKEL (reference sequence). The CDR3: CASSQRELTGELFF. CDR3 DNA sequence: TGTGCCAGCAGCCAGAGGGAGCTCACCGGGGAGCTGTTTTTT.

This clone was seen a handful of times. This chain joins TRBV12-3 or TRBV12-4 and TRBJ2-3; 7 bases line up with TRBD1. The CDR3 is 12 residues long. V shed 5 bases and J 11 bases; nucleotides not matched to a gene: 7. Here the CDR3 DNA reads TGTGCCAGCAGTCGTGACAGGGTTGGGCAGTATTTT. Protein sequence: CASSRDRVGQYF.

The chain couples TRBV19 to TRBJ1-3, with TRBD1 identical over 8 bases. Looked up from germline, CDR1 is LNHDA and CDR2 is SQIVND (reference sequence). The junction had 3 bases not matched to a gene; V was cut back by 8 bases and J by 3 bases. The CDR3 runs 13 residues. In nucleotides, the CDR3 is TGTGCCAGTTGGACAGGGTTTGGAAACACCATATATTTT. Translation gives CASWTGFGNTIYF.

The chain uses TRBV7-8 and TRBJ2-2, with TRBD2 matching 7 bases. The V gene's germline CDR1 is SGHVS and CDR2 FQNEAQ. Losses at the gene ends were 5 bases for V and 7 bases for J; bases not matched to a gene: 10. CDR3 length: 15 residues. The CDR3 loop is CASSRTSDFNGELFF. As DNA, the CDR3 is TGTGCCAGCAGCCGTACTAGCGATTTCAACGGGGAGCTGTTTTTT.

V and J are TRBV13 and TRBJ2-5; D is tentatively TRBD1 or TRBD2 (5 bases each). Germline CDR1 PRHDT, CDR2 FYEKMQ (reference sequence). The CDR3 runs to 16 residues. The V end was cut by 0 bases, the J end by 5 bases, with 16 bases between. The CDR3 region is CASSLGSSTEGETQYF. The CDR3 bases are TGTGCCAGCAGCTTAGGATCCAGCACCGAGGGGGAGACCCAGTACTTC.

This clone was counted many times. The rearrangement links TRBV10-1 to TRBJ1-1, with unresolved D. From germline, CDR1 is WNHNN and CDR2 SYGVQD (reference sequence). Trimming removed 0 bases at V and 1 base at J, with 9 bases between. This CDR3 is built from 15 residues. The CDR3 protein is CASSESRQPNTEAFF. CDR3 nucleotide sequence: TGCGCCAGCAGTGAGTCGCGGCAGCCGAACACTGAAGCTTTCTTT.

The chain couples TRBV4-1 to TRBJ1-2, with D uncertain. Germline lookup yields CDR1 MGHRA and CDR2 YSYEKL. The CDR3 length is 16 residues. The V end lost 1 base, the J end lost 4 bases, and 16 bases lay between the germline ends. This chain's CDR3 is CASSQAGAFSTYGYTF. DNA of the CDR3: TGCGCCAGCAGCCAAGCTGGCGCGTTCTCAACCTATGGCTACACCTTC.

This chain connects TRBV15 to TRBJ1-5, with TRBD1 identical over 11 bases. With V trimmed by 0 bases and J by 2 bases, 9 bases remained unmatched. CDR3 length: 19 residues. CDR1 LNHNV and CDR2 YYDKDF come from the germline V gene (reference sequence). The CDR3: CATSRDQGQGARGNQPQHF. The CDR3 bases are TGTGCCACCAGCAGAGATCAAGGACAGGGGGCTCGCGGCAATCAGCCCCAGCATTTT.

The rearrangement uses TRBV12-3 or TRBV12-4 and TRBJ1-2; no clear D gene. The CDR3 spans 12 residues. Deletions cut 2 bases from V and 7 bases from J, with 8 bases between. This CDR3 is CASSLKSLGYTF. For the CDR3, the DNA is TGTGCCAGCAGTTTAAAGTCCCTTGGCTACACCTTC.

The chain is built from TRBV5-4 and TRBJ1-4, with 7 bases fitting TRBD1. V shed 0 bases and J 1 base; nucleotides not matched to a gene: 0. The CDR3 runs 15 residues. Germline CDR1 is SGHNT and CDR2 is YYREEE (reference sequence). DNA of the CDR3: TGTGCCAGCAGCTTGGGACAGGGAACTAATGAAAAACTGTTTTTT. It is translated as CASSLGQGTNEKLFF.

The CDR3 bases are TGTGCCAGCAGCTTAGCCGGGACAGGGGGCAGCTATGGCTACACCTTC. As protein: CASSLAGTGGSYGYTF. The rearrangement uses TRBV7-9 and TRBJ1-2, with 12 bases matching TRBD1. With 0 bases clipped from V and 4 bases from J, the junction kept 3 bases outside the gene matches. CDR1 SEHNR and CDR2 FQNEAQ come from the germline V gene (reference sequence). CDR3 length: 16 amino acids.

The rearrangement uses TRBV18 and TRBJ2-7; TRBD1 aligns across 9 bases. Germline CDR1 KGHSH, CDR2 LQKENI. This CDR3 is built from 14 residues. V lost 4 bases to trimming and J lost 3 bases; unmatched junction nucleotides: 4. The CDR3 sequence is CASSLRTGVYEQYF. CDR3 bases: TGTGCCAGCTCACTACGGACAGGGGTCTACGAGCAGTACTTC.

The gene calls are TRBV6-2 or TRBV6-3 and TRBJ1-2; D is undetermined. Trimming removed 0 bases at V and 3 bases at J, with 8 bases between. The CDR3 has 14 amino acids. In germline, CDR1 is MNHEY, CDR2 SVGEGT. Here the CDR3 DNA reads TGTGCCAGCAGTTACTCGTACACACACTATGGCTACACCTTC. Its protein is CASSYSYTHYGYTF.

The chain is built from TRBV6-5 and TRBJ2-1, with 12 bases aligning to TRBD2. The CDR3 has 15 residues. The V segment lost 5 bases and the J segment 5 bases; nucleotides outside the gene matches: 4. In germline, CDR1 is MNHEY, CDR2 SVGAGI. The CDR3: CASSPLAGGHNEQFF. In DNA, the CDR3 is TGTGCCAGCAGTCCACTAGCGGGAGGCCACAATGAGCAGTTCTTC.

The rearrangement links TRBV7-6 to TRBJ2-5; D call uncertain. The germline V gene has CDR1 SGHVS and CDR2 FNYEAQ. This CDR3 spans 16 amino acids. Trimming left V 1 base short and J 2 bases short, with 14 bases between. The CDR3 nucleotides read TGTGCCAGCAGCTTAGAGGCAGGACCTGAGCAAGAGACCCAGTACTTC. Translation gives CASSLEAGPEQETQYF.

This chain connects TRBV5-1 to TRBJ2-7; D remains ambiguous. Germline CDR1 SGHRS, CDR2 YFSETQ. Trimming left V 0 bases short and J 0 bases short, with 13 bases between. The CDR3 loop spans 16 amino acids. The DNA for the CDR3 is TGCGCCAGCAGCTTGGCCGGATCGGGTATCTCCTACGAGCAGTACTTC. It yields the protein CASSLAGSGISYEQYF.

This chain links TRBV2 with TRBJ2-1, with 8 bases identical to TRBD2. CDR3 length: 12 amino acids. V lost 6 bases to trimming and J lost 9 bases; unmatched junction nucleotides: 4. Germline loops: CDR1 SNHLY, CDR2 FYNNEI. In DNA, the CDR3 is TGTGCCAGCAGCGGGAGGGTTGCTGAGCAGTTCTTC. Residues: CASSGRVAEQFF.

The J gene is TRBJ1-2, the V gene TRBV28; no firm D call. V dropped 3 bases and J dropped 6 bases, with 14 bases sitting between them. This CDR3 has 14 amino acids. CDR1 is MDHEN and CDR2 is SYDVKM in the germline V gene. For the CDR3, the DNA is TGTGCCAGCAGTTTTGGCAGGCCGATCGATGGCTACACCTTC. Amino acid sequence: CASSFGRPIDGYTF.

The chain carries TRBV11-1 and TRBJ2-1; no reliable D call. V lost 3 bases to trimming and J lost 5 bases, with 11 bases between them. The CDR3 totals 14 residues. Germline V lookup: CDR1 SGHAT, CDR2 FQDESV (reference sequence). The CDR3 DNA reads as TGTGCCAGCAGCTTTCAATGGGCCAACAATGAGCAGTTCTTC. This encodes CASSFQWANNEQFF.

The chain employs TRBV11-2 and TRBJ1-1, with no clear D. V lost 7 bases to trimming and J lost 10 bases, with 13 bases between them. Germline V gene sequence: CDR1 SGHAT, CDR2 FQNNGV. CDR3 length equals 11 residues. The CDR3 loop is CASTTEGGAFF. The CDR3 DNA reads as TGTGCCAGCACCACCGAAGGCGGAGCTTTCTTT.

The V and J genes are TRBV6-5 and TRBJ2-3; D might be TRBD1 (6 bases). The CDR3 is 15 amino acids. Germline lookup yields CDR1 MNHEY and CDR2 SVGAGI. Trimming took 3 bases from V and 2 from J, leaving 12 bases between them. CDR3 sequence (DNA): TGTGCCAGCAGTTATGGGCAGGGGCCCACAGATACGCAGTATTTT. Its protein product is CASSYGQGPTDTQYF.

This chain connects TRBV6-5 to TRBJ2-2; TRBD2 aligns across 7 bases. This CDR3 region has 15 residues. Germline CDR1 is MNHEY and CDR2 is SVGAGI. V lost 2 bases and J lost 15; bases outside the gene matches: 15. The CDR3 DNA sequence: TGTGCCAGCAGTTACACTTGGCGGGAGCTGAAGTTGGTGTTTTTT. This encodes CASSYTWRELKLVFF.

The gene calls are TRBV24-1 and TRBJ2-5; D is possibly TRBD1 or TRBD2 (5 bases each). Germline CDR1 is KGHDR and CDR2 is SFDVKD. The CDR3 has 13 amino acids. Trimming shortened V by 10 bases and J by 2 bases, and 13 bases separated the two germline ends. The CDR3 here is CATSRGGQETQYF. CDR3 DNA sequence: TGTGCCACATCACGGGGCGGGCAAGAGACCCAGTACTTC.

The rearrangement links TRBV7-3 to TRBJ1-3; weak D call: TRBD1 (5 bases). CDR3 size: 15 residues. Germline V gene lookup returns CDR1 SGHTA and CDR2 FQGTGA. Trimming stripped 0 bases from V and 2 bases from J, with 8 bases between. The CDR3, as DNA: TGTGCCAGCAGCTTAACCTCAGGGCCTGGAAACACCATATATTTT. It yields the protein CASSLTSGPGNTIYF.

This sequence joins TRBV29-1 and TRBJ2-3, with 8 bases matching TRBD2. CDR3 size: 16 residues. The junction had 8 bases not matched to a gene; V was cut back by 3 bases and J by 0 bases. Germline CDR1 reads SQVTM; CDR2 reads ANQGSEA. The CDR3 spells CSVDEPGGGSTDTQYF. CDR3 nucleotides: TGCAGCGTTGATGAACCCGGGGGGGGTAGCACAGATACGCAGTATTTT.

The chain is built from TRBV11-2 and TRBJ2-1, with 8 nucleotides matching TRBD2. Per germline, CDR1 SGHAT and CDR2 FQNNGV. Germline trimming cut 1 base from V and 4 bases from J; bases unmatched to any gene: 3. CDR3 size: 15 residues. In DNA, the CDR3 is TGTGCCAGCAGCTTAGCCCCTAGCGGGTACAATGAGCAGTTCTTC. The encoded protein is CASSLAPSGYNEQFF.

CDR3 loop: CASSEREWGTDTQYF. In DNA form, the CDR3 reads TGTGCCAGCAGTGAACGGGAGTGGGGCACAGATACGCAGTATTTT. The V and J genes are TRBV6-1 and TRBJ2-3, with D possibly being TRBD2 (6 bases). The CDR3 consists of 15 residues. Trimming stripped 2 bases from V and 1 base from J, with 10 bases between. Germline V gives CDR1 MNHNS, CDR2 SASEGT.

The gene calls are TRBV15 and TRBJ2-1; TRBD2 matches 13 bases. Germline V gene sequence: CDR1 LNHNV, CDR2 YYDKDF (reference sequence). This CDR3 contains 14 residues. The V gene end was trimmed by 7 bases and the J gene end by 9 bases; junction bases not matched to a gene: 6. The CDR3 sequence: CATTGLAGKGEQFF. The CDR3, as DNA: TGTGCCACCACGGGACTAGCGGGAAAAGGTGAGCAGTTCTTC.